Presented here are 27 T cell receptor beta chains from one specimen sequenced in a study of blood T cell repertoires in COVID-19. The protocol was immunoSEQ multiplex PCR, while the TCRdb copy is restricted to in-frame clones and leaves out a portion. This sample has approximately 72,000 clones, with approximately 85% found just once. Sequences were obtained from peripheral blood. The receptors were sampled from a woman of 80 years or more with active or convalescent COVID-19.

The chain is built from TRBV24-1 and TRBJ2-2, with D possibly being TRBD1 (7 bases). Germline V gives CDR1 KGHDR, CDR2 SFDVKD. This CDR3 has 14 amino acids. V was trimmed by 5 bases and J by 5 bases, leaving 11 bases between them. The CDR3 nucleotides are TGTGCCACCAGTGCAGGGGGGTTTACCGGGGAGCTGTTTTTT. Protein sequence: CATSAGGFTGELFF.

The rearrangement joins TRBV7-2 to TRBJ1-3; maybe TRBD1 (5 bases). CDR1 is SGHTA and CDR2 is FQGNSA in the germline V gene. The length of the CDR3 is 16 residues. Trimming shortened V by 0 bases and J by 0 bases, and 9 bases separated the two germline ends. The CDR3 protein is CASSLAGGNSGNTIYF. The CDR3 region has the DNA TGTGCCAGCAGCTTAGCGGGGGGGAACTCTGGAAACACCATATATTTT.

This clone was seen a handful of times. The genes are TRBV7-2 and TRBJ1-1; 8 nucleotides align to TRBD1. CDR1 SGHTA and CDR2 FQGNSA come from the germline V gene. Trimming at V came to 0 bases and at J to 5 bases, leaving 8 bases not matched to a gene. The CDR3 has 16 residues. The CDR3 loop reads CASSLAPGGSGTEAFF. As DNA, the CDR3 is TGTGCCAGCAGCTTAGCTCCAGGGGGCTCAGGGACTGAAGCTTTCTTT.

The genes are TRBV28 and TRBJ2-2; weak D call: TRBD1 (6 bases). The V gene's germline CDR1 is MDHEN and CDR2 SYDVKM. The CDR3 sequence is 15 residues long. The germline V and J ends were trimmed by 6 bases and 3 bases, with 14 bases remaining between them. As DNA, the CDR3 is TGTGCCAGCAGCAGATTGGGGGCCGACACCGGGGAGCTGTTTTTT. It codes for CASSRLGADTGELFF.

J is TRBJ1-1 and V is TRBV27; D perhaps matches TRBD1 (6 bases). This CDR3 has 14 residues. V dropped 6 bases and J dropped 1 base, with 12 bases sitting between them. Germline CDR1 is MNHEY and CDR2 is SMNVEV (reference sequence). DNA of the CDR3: TGTGCCAGCAGCCGCGAACAGGGGAACACTGAAGCTTTCTTT. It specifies CASSREQGNTEAFF.

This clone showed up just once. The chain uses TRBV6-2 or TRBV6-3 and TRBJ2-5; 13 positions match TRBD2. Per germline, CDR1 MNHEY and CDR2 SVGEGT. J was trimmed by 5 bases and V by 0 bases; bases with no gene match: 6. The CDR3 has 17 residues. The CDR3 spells CASSYSPGLAGWETQYF. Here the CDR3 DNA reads TGTGCCAGCAGTTACTCCCCGGGACTAGCGGGATGGGAGACCCAGTACTTC.

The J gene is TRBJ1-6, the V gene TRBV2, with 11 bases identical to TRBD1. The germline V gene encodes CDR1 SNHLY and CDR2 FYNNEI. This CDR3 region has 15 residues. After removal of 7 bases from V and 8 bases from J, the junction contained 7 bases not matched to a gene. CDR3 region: CASNRDRGNDSPLHF. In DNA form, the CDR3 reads TGTGCCAGCAACCGGGACAGGGGGAATGATTCACCCCTCCACTTT.

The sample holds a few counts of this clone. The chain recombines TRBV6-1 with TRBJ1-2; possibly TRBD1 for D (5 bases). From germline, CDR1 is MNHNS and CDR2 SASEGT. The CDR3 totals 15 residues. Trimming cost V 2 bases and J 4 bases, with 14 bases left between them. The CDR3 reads CASSEQTVRSYGYTF. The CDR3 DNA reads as TGTGCCAGCAGTGAACAGACAGTCAGATCCTATGGCTACACCTTC.

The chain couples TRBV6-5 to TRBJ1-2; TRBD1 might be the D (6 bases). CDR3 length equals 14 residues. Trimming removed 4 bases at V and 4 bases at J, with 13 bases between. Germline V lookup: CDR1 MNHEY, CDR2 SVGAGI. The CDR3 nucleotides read TGTGCCAGCAGTTCTCCGGACAGCTTCTATGGCTACACCTTC. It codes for CASSSPDSFYGYTF.

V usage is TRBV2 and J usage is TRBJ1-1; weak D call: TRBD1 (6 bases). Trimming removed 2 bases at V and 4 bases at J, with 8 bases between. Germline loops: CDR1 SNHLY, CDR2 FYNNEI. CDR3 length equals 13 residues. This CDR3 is CASSEQGSTEAFF. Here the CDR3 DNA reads TGTGCCAGCAGTGAACAGGGGTCCACTGAAGCTTTCTTT.

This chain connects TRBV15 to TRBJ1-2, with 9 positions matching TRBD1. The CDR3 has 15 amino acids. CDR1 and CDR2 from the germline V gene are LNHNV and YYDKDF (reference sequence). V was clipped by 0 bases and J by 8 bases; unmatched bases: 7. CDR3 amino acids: CATSRDNYRGRGYTF. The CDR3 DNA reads TGTGCCACCAGCAGAGATAACTACAGGGGGCGCGGCTACACCTTC.

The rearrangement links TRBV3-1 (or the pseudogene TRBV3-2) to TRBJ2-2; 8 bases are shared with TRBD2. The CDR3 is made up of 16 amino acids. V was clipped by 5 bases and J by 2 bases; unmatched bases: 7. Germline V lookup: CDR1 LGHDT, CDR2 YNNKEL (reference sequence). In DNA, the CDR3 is TGTGCCAGCAGCGGGCGGACTAGCCTTAACACCGGGGAGCTGTTTTTT. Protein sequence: CASSGRTSLNTGELFF.

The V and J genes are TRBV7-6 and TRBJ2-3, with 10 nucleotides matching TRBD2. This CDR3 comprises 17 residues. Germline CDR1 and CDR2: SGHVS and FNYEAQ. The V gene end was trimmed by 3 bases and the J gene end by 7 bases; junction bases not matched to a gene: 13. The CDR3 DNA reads TGTGCCAGCAGCTTCTCGCTAGCGGGGGCTGAGAGGAATACGCAGTATTTT. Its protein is CASSFSLAGAERNTQYF.

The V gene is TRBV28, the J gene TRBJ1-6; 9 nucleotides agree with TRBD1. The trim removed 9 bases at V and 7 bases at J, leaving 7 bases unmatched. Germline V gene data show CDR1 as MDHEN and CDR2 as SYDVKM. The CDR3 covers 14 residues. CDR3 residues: CASGRGTGNSPLHF. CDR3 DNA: TGTGCCAGTGGACGTGGGACAGGGAATTCACCCCTCCACTTT.

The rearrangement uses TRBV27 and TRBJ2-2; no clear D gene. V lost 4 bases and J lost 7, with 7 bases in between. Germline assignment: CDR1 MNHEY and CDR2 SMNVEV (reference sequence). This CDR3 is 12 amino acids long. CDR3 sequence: CASSSTVGELFF. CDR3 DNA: TGTGCCAGCAGTTCTACCGTCGGGGAGCTGTTTTTT.

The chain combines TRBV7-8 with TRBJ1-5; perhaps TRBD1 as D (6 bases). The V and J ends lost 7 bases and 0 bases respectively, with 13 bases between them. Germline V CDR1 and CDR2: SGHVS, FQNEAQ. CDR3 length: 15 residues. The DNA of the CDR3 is TGTGCCAGCACCGGACGACAGGATAGCAATCAGCCCCAGCATTTT. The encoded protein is CASTGRQDSNQPQHF.

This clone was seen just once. The CDR3 loop reads CASSLESYRTVHGYTF. The CDR3 region has the DNA TGTGCCAGCAGCTTAGAGTCTTATAGGACAGTTCATGGCTACACCTTC. V gene TRBV7-2 combines with J gene TRBJ1-2, with D possibly TRBD1 on 6 matching bases. V lost 1 base, J lost 6 bases, and 18 bases lay in between. This CDR3 region has 16 residues. Germline-derived CDR1 and CDR2 are SGHTA and FQGNSA.

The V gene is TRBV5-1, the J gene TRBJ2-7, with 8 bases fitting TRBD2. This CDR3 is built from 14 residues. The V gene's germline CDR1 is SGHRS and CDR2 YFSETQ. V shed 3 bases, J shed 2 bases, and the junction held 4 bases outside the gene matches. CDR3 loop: CASSSAGGPYEQYF. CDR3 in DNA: TGCGCCAGCAGCTCGGCGGGGGGACCCTACGAGCAGTACTTC.

The CDR3: CASRQGSNSPLHF. CDR3 nucleotide sequence: TGTGCCAGCAGACAGGGATCTAATTCACCCCTCCACTTT. The chain is built from TRBV5-4 and TRBJ1-6; the D gene is possibly TRBD1 (6 bases). The V end was cut by 5 bases, the J end by 6 bases, with 9 bases between. In germline, CDR1 is SGHNT, CDR2 YYREEE (reference sequence). The CDR3 extends over 13 amino acids.

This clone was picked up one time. The CDR3 loop reads CASSQFFQTDYNSPLHF. In nucleotides, the CDR3 is TGTGCCAGCAGCCAATTCTTCCAAACAGACTATAATTCACCCCTCCACTTT. The rearrangement joins TRBV16 to TRBJ1-6; no clear D gene. The CDR3 contains 17 residues. V lost 1 base and J lost 3, with 13 bases in between. From germline, CDR1 is KGHSY and CDR2 FQNENV.

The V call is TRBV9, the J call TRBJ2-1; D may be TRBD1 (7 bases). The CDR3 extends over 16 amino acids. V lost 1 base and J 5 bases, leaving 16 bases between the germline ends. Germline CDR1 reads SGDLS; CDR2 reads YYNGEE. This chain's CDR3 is CASSVRGAGGNNEQFF. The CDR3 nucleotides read TGTGCCAGCAGCGTAAGGGGGGCAGGGGGAAACAATGAGCAGTTCTTC.

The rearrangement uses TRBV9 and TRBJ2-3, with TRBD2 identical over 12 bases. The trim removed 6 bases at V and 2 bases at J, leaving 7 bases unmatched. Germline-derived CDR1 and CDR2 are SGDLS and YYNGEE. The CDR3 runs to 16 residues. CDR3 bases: TGTGCCAGCACCAAGACTAGCGGGGGCAACACAGATACGCAGTATTTT. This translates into CASTKTSGGNTDTQYF.

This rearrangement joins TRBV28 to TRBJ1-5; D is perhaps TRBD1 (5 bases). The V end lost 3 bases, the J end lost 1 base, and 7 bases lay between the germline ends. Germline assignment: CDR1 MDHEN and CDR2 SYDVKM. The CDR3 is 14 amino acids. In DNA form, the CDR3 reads TGTGCCAGCAGTTTCTACAGGAGCAATCAGCCCCAGCATTTT. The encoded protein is CASSFYRSNQPQHF.

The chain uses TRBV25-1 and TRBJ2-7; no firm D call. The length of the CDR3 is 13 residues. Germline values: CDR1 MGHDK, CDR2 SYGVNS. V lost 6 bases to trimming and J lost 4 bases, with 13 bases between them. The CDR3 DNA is TGTGCCAGCAGAATCGGCGAGGTTTACGAGCAGTACTTC. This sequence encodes CASRIGEVYEQYF.

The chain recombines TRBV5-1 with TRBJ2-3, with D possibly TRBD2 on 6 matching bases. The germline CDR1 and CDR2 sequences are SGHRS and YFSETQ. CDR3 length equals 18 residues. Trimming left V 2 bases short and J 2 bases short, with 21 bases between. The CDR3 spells CASSLGIGAGLVTDTQYF. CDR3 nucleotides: TGCGCCAGCAGCTTAGGCATCGGAGCGGGCCTCGTCACAGATACGCAGTATTTT.

CDR3 nucleotides: TGTGCCTCGGACAGGGGATTAAGGTCACCCCTCCACTTT. The encoded protein is CASDRGLRSPLHF. The chain is built from TRBV30 and TRBJ1-6; 9 bases line up with TRBD1. The germline CDR1 and CDR2 sequences are GTSNPN and SVGIG (reference sequence). J lost 10 bases, V lost 7 bases, and 8 bases had no gene match. The CDR3 runs 13 residues.

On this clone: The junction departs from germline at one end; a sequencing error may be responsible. CDR3 residues: CASSEARGIGGYTF. CDR3 nucleotides: TGTGCCAGCAGCGAAGCGAGGGGGATCGGTGGCTACACCTTC. V usage is TRBV6-1 and J usage is TRBJ1-2; a possible D gene is TRBD1 (6 bases). The CDR3 covers 14 residues. Germline V gives CDR1 MNHNS, CDR2 SASEGT.